This T cell receptor beta chain is from a study of shared clonotypes between healthy human individuals. The wider study: Per-donor plates numbered three CD4 naive, three CD4 memory, two CD8 naive and one CD8 memory. The study's findings and limits: All-four-donor shared clonotypes had higher generation probabilities than non-shared clonotypes did.

The V gene's germline CDR1 is SGHNT and CDR2 YYREEE (reference sequence). CDR3 size: 15 residues. Trimming removed 5 bases from V and 2 bases from J; junction bases left unmatched: 9. Profiled with immunoSEQ multiplex PCR; TCRdb holds only in-frame clones, not every one. The repertoire has about 1.5 million clones, around 97% of them found once; the top ten carry more than 0.9%. Concerning this clone: Antigen unknown.

Researchers partitioned CD4+ cells into CD45RA+ naive and CD45RA-negative memory subsets. The sequence derives from a man aged 25 to 40 in good health. The genes are TRBV5-4 and TRBJ2-7, with 8 nucleotides matching TRBD2. What was sequenced was naive CD4+ T cells sorted from blood. Indicated subset: CD45RA+ positively selected. The CDR3 reads CASSLRSGGAYEQYF. In DNA form, the CDR3 reads TGTGCCAGCAGTCTTCGGTCGGGAGGGGCCTACGAGCAGTACTTC. The entire variable domain, with the rest obtained from reference TRBV5-4 and TRBJ2-7, is as follows: ETGVTQSPTHLIKTRGQQVTLRCSSQSGHNTVSWYQQALGQGPQFIFQYYREEENGRGNFPPRFSGLQFPNYSSELNVNALELDDSALYLCASSLRSGGAYEQYFGPGTRLTVT.